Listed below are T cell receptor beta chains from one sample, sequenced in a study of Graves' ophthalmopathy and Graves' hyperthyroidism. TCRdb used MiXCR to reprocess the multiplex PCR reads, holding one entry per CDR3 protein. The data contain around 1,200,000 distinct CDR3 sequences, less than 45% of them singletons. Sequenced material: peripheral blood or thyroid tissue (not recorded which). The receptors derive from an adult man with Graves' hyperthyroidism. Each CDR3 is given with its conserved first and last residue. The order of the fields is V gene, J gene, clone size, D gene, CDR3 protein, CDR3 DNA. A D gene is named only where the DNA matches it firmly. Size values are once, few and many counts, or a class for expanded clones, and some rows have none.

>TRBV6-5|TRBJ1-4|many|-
CASSLDAVKLFF
TGTGCCAGCAGTTTGGACGCCGTAAAACTGTTTTTT
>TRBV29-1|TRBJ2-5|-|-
CSVAPQTNTGETQYF
TGCAGCGTTGCTCCACAGACGAACACCGGGGAGACCCAGTACTTC
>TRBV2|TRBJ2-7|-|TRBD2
CASWTSGSYEQYF
TGTGCCAGCTGGACTAGCGGTTCCTACGAGCAGTACTTC
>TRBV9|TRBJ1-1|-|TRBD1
CASSKSRGGLLAEAFF
TGTGCCAGCAGCAAGAGCAGGGGGGGCCTACTCGCTGAAGCTTTCTTT
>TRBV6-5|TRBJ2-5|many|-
CASSYGTEHQETQYF
TGTGCCAGCAGTTACGGAACAGAACATCAAGAGACCCAGTACTTC
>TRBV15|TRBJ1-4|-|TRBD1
CATSRAPNRDSWEKLFF
TGTGCCACCAGCAGAGCACCAAACCGGGACAGTTGGGAAAAACTGTTTTTT
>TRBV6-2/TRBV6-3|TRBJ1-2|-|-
CASMQVRGYYGYTF
TGTGCCAGCATGCAGGTTCGGGGCTACTATGGCTACACCTTC
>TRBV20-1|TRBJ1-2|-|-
CSATGDYGYTF
TGCAGTGCTACCGGGGACTATGGCTACACCTTC
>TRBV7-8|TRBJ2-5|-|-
CASRLGQGPGETQYF
TGTGCCAGCAGGCTCGGGCAGGGTCCGGGCGAGACCCAGTACTTC
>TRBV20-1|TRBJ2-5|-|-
CSASDGGQETQYF
TGCAGTGCTAGCGATGGGGGACAAGAGACCCAGTACTTC
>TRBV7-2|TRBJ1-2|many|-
CASSPSTTAYGYTF
TGTGCCAGCAGCCCCAGCACGACGGCCTATGGCTACACCTTC
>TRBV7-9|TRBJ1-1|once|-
CAGRPNARDTEAFF
TGTGCCGGAAGACCTAACGCTCGGGACACTGAAGCTTTCTTT
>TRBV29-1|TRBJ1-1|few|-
CSVEGGRSSTEASF
TGCAGCGTTGAAGGGGGGAGGAGTAGCACTGAAGCTTCCTTT
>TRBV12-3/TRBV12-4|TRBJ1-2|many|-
CASSSGGAVGYTF
TGTGCCAGCAGCAGTGGGGGAGCGGTAGGGTACACCTTC
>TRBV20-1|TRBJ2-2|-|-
CSALTGNTGELFF
TGCAGTGCATTGACAGGGAACACCGGGGAGCTGTTTTTT
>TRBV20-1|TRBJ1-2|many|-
CSARDPGDYGYTF
TGCAGTGCTAGAGATCCCGGTGACTATGGCTACACCTTC
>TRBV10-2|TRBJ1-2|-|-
CASSEPGSANYGYTF
TGCGCCAGCAGTGAGCCGGGCAGCGCTAACTATGGCTACACCTTC
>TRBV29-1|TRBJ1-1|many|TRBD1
CSVDEGDRANTEAFF
TGCAGCGTTGACGAGGGGGACAGGGCGAACACTGAAGCTTTCTTT
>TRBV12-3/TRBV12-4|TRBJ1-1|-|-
CASSTRTVNTETFF
TGTGCCAGCAGTACCAGGACGGTAAACACAGAAACTTTCTTT